Below are 7 T cell receptor beta chains sequenced from a single sample in a study of T-cell memory formation after mild COVID-19. Each CDR3 protein is one row after TCRdb ran MiXCR on the 5' RACE reads. Of almost 550,000 distinct CDR3 sequences listed, roughly 21% are singletons. Sequenced material: PBMCs or a T cell subset sorted from them (not recorded which). The receptors were gathered from an adult woman who had mild COVID-19 (a few samples of this study predate the infection). Cell type and time point are not known.

Remarks on this clonotype: This CDR3 fails to terminate in the conserved phenylalanine or tryptophan, so it likely reflects a read error. The limits of the CDR3 on the DNA are not certain, so only TCRdb's listed CDR3 is given. The V and J genes are TRBV20-1 and TRBJ1-1; whether TRBD1, the table's D call, matches the DNA was not checked. In germline, CDR1 is DFQATT, CDR2 SNEGSKA (reference sequence). Both ends counted, the CDR3 spans 9 residues. CDR3 loop: CSAGKQGHL.

The chain joins TRBV15 to TRBJ2-1; D not resolved. This CDR3 contains 15 residues. The V gene lost 0 bases and the J gene lost 7 bases, with 13 bases spanning the gap. CDR1 and CDR2 (germline): LNHNV, YYDKDF (reference sequence). The CDR3 sequence is CATSRDVVGTNEQFF. The DNA for the CDR3 is TGTGCCACCAGCAGAGATGTGGTAGGTACGAATGAGCAGTTCTTC. The full variable domain, with the rest looked up from reference TRBV15 and TRBJ2-1, is DAMVIQNPRYQVTQFGKPVTLSCSQTLNHNVMYWYQQKSSQAPKLLFHYYDKDFNNEADTPDNFQSRRPNTSFCFLDIRSPGLGDTAMYLCATSRDVVGTNEQFFGPGTRLTVL.

Here the CDR3 DNA reads TGTGCCAGCAGTGTTGAGTGGGCGGGTCAGCCCCAGCATTTT. Translating gives CASSVEWAGQPQHF. The genes are TRBV2 and TRBJ1-5, with D unresolved. The germline V gene encodes CDR1 SNHLY and CDR2 FYNNEI. Trimming removed 4 bases from V and 6 bases from J, with 13 bases in between. This CDR3 is 14 amino acids long.

Many counts were recorded for this clonotype. J is TRBJ2-7 and V is TRBV12-3 or TRBV12-4; the D gene could be TRBD1 or TRBD2 (5 bases each). The CDR3 runs 15 residues. Trimming cost V 5 bases and J 4 bases, with 18 bases left between them. CDR3 protein: CASSPLGAGVYEQYF. The CDR3 nucleotides are TGTGCCAGCAGTCCCCTCGGGGCCGGGGTTTACGAGCAGTACTTC.

The V gene is TRBV20-1, the J gene TRBJ2-7, with 8 bases identical to TRBD1. The CDR3 extends over 14 amino acids. Looked up from germline, CDR1 is DFQATT and CDR2 is SNEGSKA (reference sequence). With 0 bases clipped from V and 4 bases from J, the junction kept 5 bases outside the gene matches. The CDR3 nucleotides read TGCAGTGCTAGAGATATGGACAGGGAATACGAGCAGTACTTC. This translates into CSARDMDREYEQYF.

J is TRBJ2-5 and V is TRBV15; D is unresolved. The ends were cut back, 4 bases at V and 1 base at J, with 7 bases in the middle. The CDR3 loop spans 13 amino acids. Germline V lookup: CDR1 LNHNV, CDR2 YYDKDF (reference sequence). The CDR3 sequence: CATSIRAQETQYF. The CDR3 DNA sequence: TGTGCCACCAGCATCCGTGCCCAAGAGACCCAGTACTTC.

This clonotype was counted between two and nine times. CDR3 loop: CASSLLIAGGADTQYF. The CDR3 DNA reads as TGTGCCAGCAGTTTATTGATAGCGGGGGGGGCAGATACGCAGTATTTT. The rearrangement joins TRBV27 to TRBJ2-3; 11 bases are a match to TRBD2. The V and J ends lost 1 base and 4 bases, in that order; junction bases with no gene match: 4. Germline V lookup: CDR1 MNHEY, CDR2 SMNVEV (reference sequence). The CDR3 has 16 amino acids.